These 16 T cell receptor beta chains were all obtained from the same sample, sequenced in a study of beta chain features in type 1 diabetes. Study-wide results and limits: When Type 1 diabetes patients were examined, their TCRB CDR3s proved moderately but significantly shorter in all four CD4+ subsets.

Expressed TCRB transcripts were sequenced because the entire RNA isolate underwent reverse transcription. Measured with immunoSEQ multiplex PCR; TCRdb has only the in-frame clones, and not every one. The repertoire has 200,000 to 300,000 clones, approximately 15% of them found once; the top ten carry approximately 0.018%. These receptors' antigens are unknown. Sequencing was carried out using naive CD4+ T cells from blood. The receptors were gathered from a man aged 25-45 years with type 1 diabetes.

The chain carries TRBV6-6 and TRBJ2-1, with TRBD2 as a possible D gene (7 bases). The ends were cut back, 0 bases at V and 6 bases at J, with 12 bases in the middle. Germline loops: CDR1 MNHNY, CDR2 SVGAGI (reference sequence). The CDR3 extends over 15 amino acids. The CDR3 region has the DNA TGTGCCAGCAGTTACTCGAACAGGGAGGGCAATGAGCAGTTCTTC. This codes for CASSYSNREGNEQFF.

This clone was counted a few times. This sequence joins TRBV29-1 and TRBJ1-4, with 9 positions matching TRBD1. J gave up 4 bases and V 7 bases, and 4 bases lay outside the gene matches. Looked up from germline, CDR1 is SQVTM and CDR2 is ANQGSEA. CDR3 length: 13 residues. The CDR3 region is CSALTGGNEKLFF. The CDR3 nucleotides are TGCAGCGCACTGACAGGGGGTAATGAAAAACTGTTTTTT.

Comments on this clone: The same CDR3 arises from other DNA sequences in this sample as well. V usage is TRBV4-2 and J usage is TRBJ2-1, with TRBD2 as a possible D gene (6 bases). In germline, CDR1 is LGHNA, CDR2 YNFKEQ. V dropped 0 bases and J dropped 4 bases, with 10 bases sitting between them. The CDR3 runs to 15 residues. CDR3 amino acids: CASSQDLAGYNEQFF. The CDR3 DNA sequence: TGTGCCAGCAGCCAAGATCTCGCGGGATACAATGAGCAGTTCTTC.

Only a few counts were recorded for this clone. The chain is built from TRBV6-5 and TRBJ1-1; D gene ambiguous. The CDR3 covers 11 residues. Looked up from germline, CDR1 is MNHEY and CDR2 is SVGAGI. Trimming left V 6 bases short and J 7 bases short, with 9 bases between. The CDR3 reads CASSDLLEAFF. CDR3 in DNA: TGTGCCAGCAGCGATCTACTTGAAGCTTTCTTT.

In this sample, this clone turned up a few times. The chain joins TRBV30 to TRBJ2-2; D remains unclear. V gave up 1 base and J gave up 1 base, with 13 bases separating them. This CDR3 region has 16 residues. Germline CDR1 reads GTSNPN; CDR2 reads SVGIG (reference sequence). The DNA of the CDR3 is TGTGCCTGGAGTGCAAAAAGCGCACAGAACACCGGGGAGCTGTTTTTT. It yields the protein CAWSAKSAQNTGELFF.

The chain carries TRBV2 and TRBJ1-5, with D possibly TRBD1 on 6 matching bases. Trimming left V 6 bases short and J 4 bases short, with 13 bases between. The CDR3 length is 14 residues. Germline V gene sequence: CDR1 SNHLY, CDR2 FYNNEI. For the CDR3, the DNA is TGTGCCAGCAGGGACACAGGGTTTAATCAGCCCCAGCATTTT. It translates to CASRDTGFNQPQHF.

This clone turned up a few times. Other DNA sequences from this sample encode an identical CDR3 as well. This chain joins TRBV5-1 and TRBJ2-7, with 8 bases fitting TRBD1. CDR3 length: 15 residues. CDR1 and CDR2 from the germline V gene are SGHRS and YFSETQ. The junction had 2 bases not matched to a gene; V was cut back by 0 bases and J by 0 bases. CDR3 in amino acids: CASSLGGTGSYEQYF. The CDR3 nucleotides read TGCGCCAGCAGCTTGGGGGGGACAGGCTCCTACGAGCAGTACTTC.

The CDR3 DNA reads as TGCGCCAGCAGCTTGCCCGGGACAGGGTCCCACGAGCAGTACTTC. Residues: CASSLPGTGSHEQYF. This sequence joins TRBV5-1 and TRBJ2-7, with TRBD1 matching 9 bases. The germline V gene has CDR1 SGHRS and CDR2 YFSETQ. The V segment lost 1 base and the J segment 5 bases; nucleotides outside the gene matches: 7. The CDR3 contains 15 residues.

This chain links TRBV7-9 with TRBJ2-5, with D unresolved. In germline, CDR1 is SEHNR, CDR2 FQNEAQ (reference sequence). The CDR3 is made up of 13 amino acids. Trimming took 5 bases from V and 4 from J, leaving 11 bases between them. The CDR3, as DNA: TGTGCCAGCAGCAAACAATGGGCAGAGACCCAGTACTTC. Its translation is CASSKQWAETQYF.

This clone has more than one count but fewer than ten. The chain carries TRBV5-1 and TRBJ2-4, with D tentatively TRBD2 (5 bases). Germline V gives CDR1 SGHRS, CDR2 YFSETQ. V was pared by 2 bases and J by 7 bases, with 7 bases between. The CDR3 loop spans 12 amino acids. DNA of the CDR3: TGCGCCAGCAGCTTAAGAGGGAACATTCAGTACTTC. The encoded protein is CASSLRGNIQYF. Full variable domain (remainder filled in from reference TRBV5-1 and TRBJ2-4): KAGVTQTPRYLIKTRGQQVTLSCSPISGHRSVSWYQQTPGQGLQFLFEYFSETQRNKGNFPGRFSGRQFSNSRSEMNVSTLELGDSALYLCASSLRGNIQYFGAGTRLSVL.

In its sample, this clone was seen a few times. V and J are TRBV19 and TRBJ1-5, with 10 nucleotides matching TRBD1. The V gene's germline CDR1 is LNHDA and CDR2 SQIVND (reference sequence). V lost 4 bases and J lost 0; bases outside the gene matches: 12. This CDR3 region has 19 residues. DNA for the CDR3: TGTGCCAGTAGTAGTCCACCCGGGACAGGGGCCCCTAGCAATCAGCCCCAGCATTTT. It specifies CASSSPPGTGAPSNQPQHF.

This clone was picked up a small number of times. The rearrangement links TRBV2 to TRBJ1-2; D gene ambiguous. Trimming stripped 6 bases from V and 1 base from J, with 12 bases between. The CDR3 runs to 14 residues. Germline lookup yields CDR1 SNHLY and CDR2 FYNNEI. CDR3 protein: CASRTMNSNYGYTF. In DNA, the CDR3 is TGTGCCAGCAGGACTATGAACAGTAACTATGGCTACACCTTC.

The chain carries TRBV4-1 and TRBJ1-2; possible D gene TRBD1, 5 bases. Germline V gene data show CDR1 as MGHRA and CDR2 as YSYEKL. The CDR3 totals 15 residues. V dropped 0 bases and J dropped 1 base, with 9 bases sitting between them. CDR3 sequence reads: CASSQDMGGNYGYTF. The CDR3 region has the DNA TGCGCCAGCAGCCAAGACATGGGGGGTAACTATGGCTACACCTTC.

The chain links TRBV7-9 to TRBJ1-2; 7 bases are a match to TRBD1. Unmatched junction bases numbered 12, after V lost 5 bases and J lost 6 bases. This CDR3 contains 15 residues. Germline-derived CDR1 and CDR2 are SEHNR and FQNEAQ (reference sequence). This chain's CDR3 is CASSLGVDRVNGYTF. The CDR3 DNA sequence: TGTGCCAGCAGCCTAGGAGTCGACAGGGTAAATGGCTACACCTTC.

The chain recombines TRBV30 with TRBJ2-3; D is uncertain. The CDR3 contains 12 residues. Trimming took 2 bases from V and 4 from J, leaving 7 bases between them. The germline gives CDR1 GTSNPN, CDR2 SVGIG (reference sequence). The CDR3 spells CAWSLSSDTQYF. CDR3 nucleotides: TGTGCCTGGAGTCTATCATCAGATACGCAGTATTTT.

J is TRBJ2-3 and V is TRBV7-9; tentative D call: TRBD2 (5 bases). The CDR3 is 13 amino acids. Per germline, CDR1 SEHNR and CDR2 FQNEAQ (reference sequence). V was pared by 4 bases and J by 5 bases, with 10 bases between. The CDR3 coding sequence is TGTGCCAGCAGCTCCGGACTTGGAGATACGCAGTATTTT. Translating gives CASSSGLGDTQYF.